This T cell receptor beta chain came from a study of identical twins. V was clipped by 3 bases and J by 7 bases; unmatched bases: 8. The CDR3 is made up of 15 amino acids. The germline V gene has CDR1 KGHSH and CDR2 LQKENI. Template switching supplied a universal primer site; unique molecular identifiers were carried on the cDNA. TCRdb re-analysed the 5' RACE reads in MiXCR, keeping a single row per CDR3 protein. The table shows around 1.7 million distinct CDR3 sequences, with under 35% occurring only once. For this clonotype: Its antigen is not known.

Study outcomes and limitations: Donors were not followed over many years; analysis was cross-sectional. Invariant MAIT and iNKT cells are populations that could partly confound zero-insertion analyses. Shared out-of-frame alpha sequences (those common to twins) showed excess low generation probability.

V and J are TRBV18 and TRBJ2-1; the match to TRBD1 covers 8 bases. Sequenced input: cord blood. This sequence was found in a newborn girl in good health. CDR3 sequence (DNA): TGTGCCAGCTCACCCCGGACAGGGAGCGAGAATGAGCAGTTCTTC. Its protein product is CASSPRTGSENEQFF. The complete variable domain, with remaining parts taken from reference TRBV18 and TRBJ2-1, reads NAGVMQNPRHLVRRRGQEARLRCSPMKGHSHVYWYRQLPEEGLKFMVYLQKENIIDESGMPKERFSAEFPKEGPSILRIQQVVRGDSAAYFCASSPRTGSENEQFFGPGTRLTVL.